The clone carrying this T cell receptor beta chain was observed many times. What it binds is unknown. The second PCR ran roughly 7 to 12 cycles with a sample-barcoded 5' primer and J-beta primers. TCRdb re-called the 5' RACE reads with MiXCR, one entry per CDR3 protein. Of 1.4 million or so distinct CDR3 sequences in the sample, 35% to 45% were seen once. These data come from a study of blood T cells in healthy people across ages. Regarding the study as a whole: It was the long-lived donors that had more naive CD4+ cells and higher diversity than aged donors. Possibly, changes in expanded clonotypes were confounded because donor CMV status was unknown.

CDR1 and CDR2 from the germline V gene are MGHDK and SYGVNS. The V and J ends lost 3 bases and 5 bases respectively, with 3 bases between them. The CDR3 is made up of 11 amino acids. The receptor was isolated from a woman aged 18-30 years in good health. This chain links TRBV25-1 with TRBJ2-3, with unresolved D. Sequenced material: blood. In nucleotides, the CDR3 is TGTGCCAGCAGTGAGGTAGATACGCAGTATTTT. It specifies CASSEVDTQYF.